A selection of T cell receptor beta chains follows, all from one sample in a study of PD-1 blockade in classical Hodgkin lymphoma. Sequencing used immunoSEQ multiplex PCR; TCRdb keeps in-frame clones, though not all of them. The sample carries about 27,000 clones, around three quarters recorded once. Sequencing was performed on CD4+ T cells from blood, taken at baseline. The source of these receptors is a human donor with classical Hodgkin lymphoma. CDR3s include the opening cysteine and the closing phenylalanine or tryptophan. The order of the fields is clone size, J gene, V gene, D gene, CDR3 protein, CDR3 DNA. D genes are given only for firm matches. Some rows mark clone size as missing; the rest say once, few, many or name a class of expanded clone.

- | TRBJ2-5 | TRBV30 | - | CAWRVGPGQETQYF | TGTGCCTGGAGAGTGGGACCGGGTCAAGAGACCCAGTACTTC
- | TRBJ1-1 | TRBV7-2 | - | CASSRQGNTEAFF | TGTGCCAGCAGCCGTCAGGGCAACACTGAAGCTTTCTTT
once | TRBJ1-5 | TRBV29-1 | - | CSVVGTGFNQPQHF | TGCAGCGTTGTGGGGACTGGCTTCAATCAGCCCCAGCATTTT
once | TRBJ2-3 | TRBV5-1 | - | CASSLSPLVTDTQYF | TGCGCCAGCAGCTTGTCACCCCTGGTAACAGATACGCAGTATTTT
- | TRBJ1-2 | TRBV15 | - | CATSRGWDKAYGYTF | TGTGCCACCAGCAGAGGTTGGGACAAAGCCTATGGCTACACCTTC
once | TRBJ2-5 | TRBV7-9 | - | CASSLGGSETQYF | TGTGCCAGCAGCTTAGGGGGTAGCGAGACCCAGTACTTC
- | TRBJ1-2 | TRBV4-3 | TRBD1 | CASSPPDRGRGYTF | TGCGCCAGCAGCCCGCCGGACAGGGGGCGAGGCTACACCTTC
- | TRBJ2-7 | TRBV27 | TRBD1 | CASSLDRAYEQYF | TGTGCCAGCAGTTTAGACAGGGCCTACGAGCAGTACTTC
- | TRBJ2-5 | TRBV7-9 | - | CASSLVILGTQETQYF | TGTGCCAGCAGCCTAGTCATCCTCGGGACCCAAGAGACCCAGTACTTC
- | TRBJ2-7 | TRBV28 | - | CASREGQISYEQYF | TGTGCCAGCAGGGAGGGACAGATATCCTACGAGCAGTACTTC
- | TRBJ1-4 | TRBV27 | - | CASSDLREKLFF | TGTGCCAGCAGCGATTTAAGGGAAAAACTGTTTTTT
- | TRBJ1-6 | TRBV11-2 | - | CASSSGSSYNSPLHF | TGTGCCAGCAGCTCAGGGAGCTCCTATAATTCACCCCTCCACTTT
- | TRBJ2-7 | TRBV5-6 | - | CASWGTSSYEQYF | TGTGCCAGCTGGGGCACGAGCTCCTACGAGCAGTACTTC
- | TRBJ1-6 | TRBV7-6 | - | CASSITGSDSPLHF | TGTGCCAGCAGCATCACAGGGTCTGATTCACCCCTCCACTTT
- | TRBJ1-2 | TRBV11-2 | TRBD1 | CASSPRQGAILHYGYTF | TGTGCCAGCAGCCCTAGACAGGGGGCAATTCTCCACTATGGCTACACCTTC
- | TRBJ2-1 | TRBV7-2 | TRBD2 | CASSLGLAGDEQFF | TGTGCCAGCAGCCTCGGACTAGCGGGCGATGAGCAGTTCTTC
- | TRBJ2-2 | TRBV9 | TRBD1 | CASSPLPGQALGELFF | TGTGCCAGCAGCCCTCTGCCCGGACAGGCTCTCGGGGAGCTGTTTTTT
- | TRBJ2-2 | TRBV28 | TRBD1 | CASSSAGGANTGELFF | TGTGCCAGCAGTTCAGCAGGGGGCGCGAACACCGGGGAGCTGTTTTTT
once | TRBJ2-3 | TRBV5-1 | - | CASSLGGGQLGTDTQYF | TGCGCCAGCAGCTTGGGAGGCGGACAGCTTGGCACAGATACGCAGTATTTT
- | TRBJ1-2 | TRBV19 | TRBD1 | CASSLRGEGALLYGYTF | TGTGCCAGTAGTCTAAGGGGGGAGGGGGCGCTACTCTATGGCTACACCTTC
- | TRBJ1-2 | TRBV7-2 | - | CASSLDSHPEGYTF | TGTGCCAGCAGCTTGGACAGCCACCCTGAAGGCTACACCTTC
few | TRBJ1-6 | TRBV21-1 | - | CASSKEVGVSPLHF | TGTGCCAGCAGCAAAGAAGTCGGGGTATCACCCCTCCACTTT
- | TRBJ1-4 | TRBV28 | - | CASSWLLQVRNEKLFF | TGTGCCAGCAGTTGGCTTTTACAGGTCCGAAATGAAAAACTGTTTTTT
- | TRBJ2-2 | TRBV7-3 | - | CASSLAVSESGELFF | TGTGCCAGCAGCTTGGCAGTGAGCGAATCGGGGGAGCTGTTTTTT
few | TRBJ1-2 | TRBV6-1 | TRBD1 | CATGQGANYGYTF | TGTGCCACAGGACAGGGGGCTAACTATGGCTACACCTTC
- | TRBJ2-1 | TRBV4-2 | - | CASSFGSYNEQFF | TGTGCCAGCTCATTTGGCTCCTACAATGAGCAGTTCTTC
- | TRBJ2-5 | TRBV27 | - | CASSRGVQETQYF | TGTGCCAGCTCCAGGGGGGTCCAAGAGACCCAGTACTTC
- | TRBJ2-5 | TRBV23-1 | TRBD1 | CASSQTGTVHQETQYF | TGCGCCAGCAGTCAAACCGGGACAGTCCACCAAGAGACCCAGTACTTC
few | TRBJ1-5 | TRBV30 | - | CAWSENTNQPQHF | TGTGCCTGGAGTGAAAACACCAATCAGCCCCAGCATTTT
few | TRBJ2-3 | TRBV10-1 | - | CASSDPGGTDTQYF | TGCGCCAGCAGTGATCCTGGGGGCACAGATACGCAGTATTTT
few | TRBJ1-1 | TRBV29-1 | - | CSVLGRHQNTEAFF | TGCAGCGTTCTTGGCCGACACCAGAACACTGAAGCTTTCTTT
- | TRBJ2-7 | TRBV30 | TRBD1 | CAWSWDRASYEQYF | TGTGCCTGGAGTTGGGACAGGGCGTCCTACGAGCAGTACTTC
- | TRBJ1-4 | TRBV7-2 | - | CASSLANLWGSTNEKLFF | TGTGCCAGCAGCTTAGCTAATTTGTGGGGAAGCACTAATGAAAAACTGTTTTTT
- | TRBJ2-7 | TRBV27 | - | CASSSLDWNYEQYF | TGTGCCAGCAGCTCCCTGGACTGGAATTACGAGCAGTACTTC
few | TRBJ2-1 | TRBV19 | TRBD2 | CASSDQRGEYNEQFF | TGTGCCAGTAGCGACCAGCGGGGGGAATACAATGAGCAGTTCTTC
- | TRBJ2-7 | TRBV28 | - | CASSLPLDPYEQYF | TGTGCCAGCAGTTTACCTCTTGACCCCTACGAGCAGTACTTC
- | TRBJ1-1 | TRBV7-7 | TRBD1 | CASSLLGTGGNTEAFF | TGTGCCAGCAGCTTATTGGGTACAGGGGGCAATACTGAAGCTTTCTTT
few | TRBJ2-7 | TRBV19 | TRBD1 | CATGDREHEQYF | TGTGCCACCGGGGACAGGGAGCACGAGCAGTACTTC
- | TRBJ2-1 | TRBV4-2 | - | CASSQDGPGPYNEQFF | TGTGCCAGCAGCCAGGATGGACCTGGCCCCTACAATGAGCAGTTCTTC
- | TRBJ2-7 | TRBV6-6 | - | CASSSGPLGEQYF | TGTGCCAGCAGTTCCGGCCCCTTAGGGGAGCAGTACTTC
- | TRBJ1-2 | TRBV12-5 | - | CASATHSSMGGYTF | TGTGCTAGTGCCACCCACAGTTCTATGGGCGGCTACACCTTC
few | TRBJ1-6 | TRBV10-3 | - | CAISDSPQSDNSPLHF | TGTGCCATCAGTGATAGCCCCCAATCGGATAATTCACCCCTCCACTTT
- | TRBJ2-5 | TRBV19 | - | CASSIGRTFQETQYF | TGTGCCAGTAGTATAGGACGGACTTTTCAAGAGACCCAGTACTTC
- | TRBJ1-1 | TRBV2 | TRBD1 | CASSDVGTGDTEAFF | TGTGCCAGCAGTGACGTCGGGACAGGGGACACTGAAGCTTTCTTT
- | TRBJ2-1 | TRBV28 | - | CASSLLRPVANEQFF | TGTGCCAGCAGTTTACTCCGCCCCGTGGCCAATGAGCAGTTCTTC
few | TRBJ1-5 | TRBV28 | - | CASSLAGQPQHF | TGTGCCAGCAGTTTAGCTGGTCAGCCCCAGCATTTT
- | TRBJ1-2 | TRBV5-5 | - | CASSLDSLYGYTF | TGTGCCAGCAGCTTGGACAGTTTATATGGCTACACCTTC
- | TRBJ2-7 | TRBV6-4 | TRBD1 | CASSVGQGDPPPVYEQYF | TGTGCCAGCAGTGTTGGACAGGGGGACCCCCCCCCGGTCTACGAGCAGTACTTC
few | TRBJ1-1 | TRBV5-1 | - | CASSSHGRDIEAFF | TGCGCCAGCAGCTCCCATGGGCGGGACATTGAAGCTTTCTTT
- | TRBJ2-3 | TRBV7-3 | TRBD2 | CASSPGLAAYTDTQYF | TGTGCCAGCAGTCCGGGACTAGCGGCATACACAGATACGCAGTATTTT
- | TRBJ1-6 | TRBV5-1 | - | CASSLVPGRNSPLHF | TGCGCCAGCAGCTTGGTTCCAGGGCGAAATTCACCCCTCCACTTT
- | TRBJ2-4 | TRBV28 | TRBD1 | CASRPAGTGQNIQYF | TGTGCCAGCAGGCCTGCCGGGACAGGGCAAAACATTCAGTACTTC
- | TRBJ2-5 | TRBV6-5 | - | CASSYGGETQYF | TGTGCCAGCAGTTACGGGGGGGAGACCCAGTACTTC